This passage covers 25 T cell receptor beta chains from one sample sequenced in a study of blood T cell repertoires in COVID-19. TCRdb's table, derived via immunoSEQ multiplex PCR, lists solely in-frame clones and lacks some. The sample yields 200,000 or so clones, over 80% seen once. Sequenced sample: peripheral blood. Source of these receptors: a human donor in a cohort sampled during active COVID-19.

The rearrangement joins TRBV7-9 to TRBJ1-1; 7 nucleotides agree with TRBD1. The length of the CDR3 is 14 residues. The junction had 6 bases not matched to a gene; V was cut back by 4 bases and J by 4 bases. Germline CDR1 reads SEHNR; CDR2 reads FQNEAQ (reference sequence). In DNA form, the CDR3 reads TGTGCCAGCAGCTCGCGCCGGGACAGCACTGAAGCTTTCTTT. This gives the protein CASSSRRDSTEAFF.

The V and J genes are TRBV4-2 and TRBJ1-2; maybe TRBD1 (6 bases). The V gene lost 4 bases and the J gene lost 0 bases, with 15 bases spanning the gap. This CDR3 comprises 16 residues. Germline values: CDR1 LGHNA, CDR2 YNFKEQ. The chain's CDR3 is CASSPGAGQPNYGYTF. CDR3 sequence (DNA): TGTGCCAGCAGCCCTGGAGCGGGACAACCTAACTATGGCTACACCTTC.

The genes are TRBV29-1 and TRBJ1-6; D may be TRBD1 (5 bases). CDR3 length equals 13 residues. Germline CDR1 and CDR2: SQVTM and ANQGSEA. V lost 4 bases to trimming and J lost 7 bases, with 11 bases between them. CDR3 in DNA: TGCAGCGTTGGCGGGACTCCCAATTCACCCCTCCACTTT. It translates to CSVGGTPNSPLHF.

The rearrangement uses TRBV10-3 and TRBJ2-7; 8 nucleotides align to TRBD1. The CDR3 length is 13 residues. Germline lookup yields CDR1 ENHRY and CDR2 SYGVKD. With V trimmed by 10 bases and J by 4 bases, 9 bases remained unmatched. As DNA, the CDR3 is TGTGCCACCCGACGACAGGGGTATTACGAGCAGTACTTC. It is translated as CATRRQGYYEQYF.

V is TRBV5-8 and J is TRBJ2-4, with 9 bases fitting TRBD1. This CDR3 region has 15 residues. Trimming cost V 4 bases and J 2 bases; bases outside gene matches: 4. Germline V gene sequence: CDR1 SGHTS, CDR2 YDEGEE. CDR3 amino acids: CASSHTGGSKNIQYF. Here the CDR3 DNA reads TGTGCCAGCAGCCATACAGGGGGCTCCAAAAACATTCAGTACTTC.

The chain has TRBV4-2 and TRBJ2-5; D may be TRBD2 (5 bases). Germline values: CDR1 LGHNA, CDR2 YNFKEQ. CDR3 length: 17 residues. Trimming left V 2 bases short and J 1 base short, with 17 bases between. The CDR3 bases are TGTGCCAGCAGCCAACGAGACCGGGATCCCTTCCAAGAGACCCAGTACTTC. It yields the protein CASSQRDRDPFQETQYF.

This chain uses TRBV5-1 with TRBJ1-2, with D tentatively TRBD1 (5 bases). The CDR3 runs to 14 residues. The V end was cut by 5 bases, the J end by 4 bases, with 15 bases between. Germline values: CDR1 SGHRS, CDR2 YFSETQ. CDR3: CASSSGLGIYGYTF. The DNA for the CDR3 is TGCGCCAGCAGTTCGGGACTCGGGATCTATGGCTACACCTTC.

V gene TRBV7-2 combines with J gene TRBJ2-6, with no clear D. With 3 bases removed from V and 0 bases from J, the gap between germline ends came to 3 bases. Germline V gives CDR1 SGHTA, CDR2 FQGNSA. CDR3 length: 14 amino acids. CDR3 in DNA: TGTGCCAGCAGCTTGAGCTCTGGGGCCAACGTCCTGACTTTC. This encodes CASSLSSGANVLTF.

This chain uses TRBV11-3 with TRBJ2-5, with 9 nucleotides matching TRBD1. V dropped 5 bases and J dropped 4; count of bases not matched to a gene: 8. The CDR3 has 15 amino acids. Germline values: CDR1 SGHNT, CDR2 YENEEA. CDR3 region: CASSQRGQGSETQYF. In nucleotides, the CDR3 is TGTGCCAGCAGCCAACGTGGACAGGGGTCAGAGACCCAGTACTTC. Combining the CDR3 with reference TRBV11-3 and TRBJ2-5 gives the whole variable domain EAGVVQSPRYKIIEKKQPVAFWCNPISGHNTLYWYLQNLGQGPELLIRYENEEAVDDSQLPKDRFSAERLKGVDSTLKIQPAELGDSAVYLCASSQRGQGSETQYFGPGTRLLVL.

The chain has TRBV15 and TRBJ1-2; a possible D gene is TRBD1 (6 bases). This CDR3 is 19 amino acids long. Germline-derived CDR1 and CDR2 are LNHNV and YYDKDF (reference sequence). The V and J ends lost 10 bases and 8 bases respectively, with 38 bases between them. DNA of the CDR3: TGTGCCATATCGCCCGGGACATCAGAGGAGGATTTCTTCCTCGGAGGCTACACCTTC. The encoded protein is CAISPGTSEEDFFLGGYTF.

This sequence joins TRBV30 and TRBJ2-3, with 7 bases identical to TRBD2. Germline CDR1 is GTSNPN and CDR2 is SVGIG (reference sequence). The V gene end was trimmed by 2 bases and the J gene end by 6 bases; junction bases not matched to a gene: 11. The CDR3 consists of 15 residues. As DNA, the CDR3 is TGTGCCTGGAGTCCAAGCGGGAATTGGGCGGATACGCAGTATTTT. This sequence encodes CAWSPSGNWADTQYF.

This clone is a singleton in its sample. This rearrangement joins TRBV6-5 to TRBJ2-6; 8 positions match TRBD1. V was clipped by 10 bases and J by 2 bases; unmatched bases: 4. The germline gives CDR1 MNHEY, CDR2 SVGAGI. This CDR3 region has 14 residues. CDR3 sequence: CATGQGAGANVLTF. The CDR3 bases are TGTGCCACCGGACAGGGAGCTGGGGCCAACGTCCTGACTTTC.

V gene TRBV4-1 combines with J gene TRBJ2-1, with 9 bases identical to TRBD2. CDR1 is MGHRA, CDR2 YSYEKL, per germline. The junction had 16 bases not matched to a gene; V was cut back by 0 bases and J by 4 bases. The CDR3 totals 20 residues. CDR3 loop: CASSQDRGISGSLYYNEQFF. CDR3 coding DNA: TGCGCCAGCAGCCAAGATCGAGGGATTAGCGGGAGTCTATATTACAATGAGCAGTTCTTC.

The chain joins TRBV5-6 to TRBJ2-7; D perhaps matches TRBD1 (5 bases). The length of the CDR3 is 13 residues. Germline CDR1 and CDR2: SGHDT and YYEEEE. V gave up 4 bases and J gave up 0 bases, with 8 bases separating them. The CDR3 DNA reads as TGTGCCAGCAGCGTGACAGTCTCCTACGAGCAGTACTTC. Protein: CASSVTVSYEQYF.

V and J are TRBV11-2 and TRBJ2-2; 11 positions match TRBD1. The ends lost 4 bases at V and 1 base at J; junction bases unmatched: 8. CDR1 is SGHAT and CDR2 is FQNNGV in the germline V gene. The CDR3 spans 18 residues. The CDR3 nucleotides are TGTGCCAGCAGCTCGGACAGGGGGCTTGCCATGAACACCGGGGAGCTGTTTTTT. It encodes CASSSDRGLAMNTGELFF.

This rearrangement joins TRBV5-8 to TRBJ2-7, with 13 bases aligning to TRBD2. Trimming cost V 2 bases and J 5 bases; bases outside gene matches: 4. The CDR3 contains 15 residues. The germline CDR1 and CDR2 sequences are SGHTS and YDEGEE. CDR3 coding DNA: TGTGCCAGCAGCTTACTAGCGGGAGGGAACCACGAGCAGTACTTC. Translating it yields CASSLLAGGNHEQYF.

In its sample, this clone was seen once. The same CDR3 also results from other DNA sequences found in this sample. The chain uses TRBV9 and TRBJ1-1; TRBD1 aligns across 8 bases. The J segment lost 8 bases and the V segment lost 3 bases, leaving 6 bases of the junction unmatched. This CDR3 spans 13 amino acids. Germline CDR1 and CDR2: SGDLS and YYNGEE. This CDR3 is CASSGGTGTEAFF. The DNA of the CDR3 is TGTGCCAGCAGCGGAGGGACAGGTACCGAAGCTTTCTTT.

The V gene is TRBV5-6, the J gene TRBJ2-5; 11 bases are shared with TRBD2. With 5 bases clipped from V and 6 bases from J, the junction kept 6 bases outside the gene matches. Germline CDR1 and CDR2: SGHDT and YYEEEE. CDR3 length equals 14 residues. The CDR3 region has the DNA TGTGCCAGCAGTTCGACTAGCGGGAAAAAGACCCAGTACTTC. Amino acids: CASSSTSGKKTQYF.

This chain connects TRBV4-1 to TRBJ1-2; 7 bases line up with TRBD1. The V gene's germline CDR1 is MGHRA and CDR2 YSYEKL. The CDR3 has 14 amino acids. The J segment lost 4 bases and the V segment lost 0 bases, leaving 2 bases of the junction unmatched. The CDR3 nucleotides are TGCGCCAGCAGCCAAGAACACAGGGGCTATGGCTACACCTTC. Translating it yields CASSQEHRGYGYTF.

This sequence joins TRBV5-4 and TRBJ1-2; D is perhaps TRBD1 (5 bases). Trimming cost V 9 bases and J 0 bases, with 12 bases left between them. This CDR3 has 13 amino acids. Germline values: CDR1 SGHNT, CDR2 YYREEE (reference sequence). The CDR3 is CATQRGANYGYTF. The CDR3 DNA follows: TGTGCCACCCAACGGGGGGCTAACTATGGCTACACCTTC.

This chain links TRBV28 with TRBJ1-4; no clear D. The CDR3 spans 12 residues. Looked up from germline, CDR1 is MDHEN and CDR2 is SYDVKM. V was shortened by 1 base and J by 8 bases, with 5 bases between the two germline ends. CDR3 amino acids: CASSLLREKLFF. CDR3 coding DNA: TGTGCCAGCAGTTTATTACGGGAAAAACTGTTTTTT.

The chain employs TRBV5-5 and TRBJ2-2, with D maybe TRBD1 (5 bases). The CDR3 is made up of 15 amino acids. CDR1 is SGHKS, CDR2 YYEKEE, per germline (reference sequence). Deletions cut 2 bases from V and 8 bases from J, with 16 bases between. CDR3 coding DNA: TGTGCCAGCAGCTTACTGACAGACTCCCGGGGGGAGCTGTTTTTT. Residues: CASSLLTDSRGELFF.

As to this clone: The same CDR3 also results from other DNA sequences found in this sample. The CDR3 coding sequence is TGCAGTGCTAGTAGGCTAGCGGGAGGTCGTTACGAGCAGTACTTC. Protein sequence: CSASRLAGGRYEQYF. The chain uses TRBV20-1 and TRBJ2-7, with 11 bases matching TRBD2. From germline, CDR1 is DFQATT and CDR2 SNEGSKA (reference sequence). Germline trimming cut 3 bases from V and 4 bases from J; bases unmatched to any gene: 8. This CDR3 contains 15 residues.

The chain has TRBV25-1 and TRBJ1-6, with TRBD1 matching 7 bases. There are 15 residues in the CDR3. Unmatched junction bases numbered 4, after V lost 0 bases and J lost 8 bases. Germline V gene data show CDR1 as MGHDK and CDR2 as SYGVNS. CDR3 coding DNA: TGTGCCAGCAGTGAATATGAGGGGGCGCATTCACCCCTCCACTTT. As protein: CASSEYEGAHSPLHF. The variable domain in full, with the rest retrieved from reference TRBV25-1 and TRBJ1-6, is EADIYQTPRYLVIGTGKKITLECSQTMGHDKMYWYQQDPGMELHLIHYSYGVNSTEKGDLSSESTVSRIRTEHFPLTLESARPSHTSQYLCASSEYEGAHSPLHFGNGTRLTVT.

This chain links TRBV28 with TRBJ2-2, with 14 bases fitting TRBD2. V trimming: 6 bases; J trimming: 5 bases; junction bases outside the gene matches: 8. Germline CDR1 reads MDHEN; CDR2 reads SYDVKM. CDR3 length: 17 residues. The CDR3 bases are TGTGCCAGCAGAATGGGACTAGCGGGAGATGAGACCGGGGAGCTGTTTTTT. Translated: CASRMGLAGDETGELFF.